This entry lists 32 T cell receptor beta chains sequenced from one sample in a study of molecular identifiers for immune sequencing clone quantification. TCRdb independently ran MiXCR on the PCR reads; one entry per CDR3 protein. The sample yields about 630,000 distinct CDR3 sequences, 25% seen once. Sequencing was performed on naive CD8+ T cells from blood, with Jurkat cell RNA spiked in. Subset defined: FACS-sorted CD8+CD4-CCR7+CD45RA+ naive T cells. These receptors all stem from a human donor in good health. Some libraries in this study had Jurkat cell RNA spiked in.

This clonotype was found many times. The chain is built from TRBV7-6 and TRBJ1-1; TRBD1 might be the D (6 bases). Per the germline V gene, CDR1 is SGHVS and CDR2 is FNYEAQ. V was pared by 4 bases and J by 10 bases, with 13 bases between. This CDR3 comprises 12 residues. The CDR3 sequence is CASSSGTFGAFF. The DNA for the CDR3 is TGTGCCAGCAGCTCGGGGACATTTGGAGCTTTCTTT.

Regarding this clonotype: It may be a read error: a sequence one base away is much more abundant. The V call is TRBV15, the J call TRBJ1-5, with 11 bases fitting TRBD1. The CDR3 runs 20 residues. Germline lookup yields CDR1 LNHNV and CDR2 YYDKDF (reference sequence). For the CDR3, the DNA is TGTGCCACCAGCAGAGACCCTCCTTGGACAGGGGGCCTAGTCAATCAGCCCCAGCGTTTT. Encoded protein: CATSRDPPWTGGLVNQPQRF.

The chain uses TRBV2 and TRBJ2-3; D is undetermined. CDR3 length: 12 residues. Between the trimmed V and J ends, which lost 11 bases and 0 bases, there was a span of 9 bases. Germline CDR1 SNHLY, CDR2 FYNNEI. CDR3 region: CALSQSTDTQYF. Written as DNA, the CDR3 is TGTGCCCTCTCTCAAAGCACAGATACGCAGTATTTT.

Comment on this clonotype: A read error is likely, as this CDR3 ends without the conserved phenylalanine or tryptophan. The genes are TRBV6-2 or TRBV6-3 and TRBJ2-3, with TRBD2 identical over 7 bases. This CDR3 has 16 amino acids. Looked up from germline, CDR1 is MNHEY and CDR2 is SVGEGT. Trimming removed 2 bases from V and 3 bases from J; junction bases left unmatched: 8. The CDR3 region is CASSYSSAGSTDTQYL. The DNA for the CDR3 is TGTGCCAGCAGTTACAGTTCAGCGGGATCGACAGATACGCAGTATTTG.

This chain connects TRBV13 to TRBJ2-7; TRBD1 is a possible D gene (7 bases). The CDR3 is 16 residues long. V shed 5 bases and J shed 3 bases, with 20 bases lying between them. Germline V lookup: CDR1 PRHDT, CDR2 FYEKMQ (reference sequence). CDR3 bases: TGTGCCAGCAGCGCAGGCGGGACAGACTCTTTCTACGAGCAGTACTTC. It codes for CASSAGGTDSFYEQYF.

Regarding this clonotype: A read error may be the cause here, since a much bigger clone is one base away. The V gene is TRBV27, the J gene TRBJ2-3; maybe TRBD1 (6 bases). This CDR3 comprises 14 residues. Germline V gene sequence: CDR1 MNHEY, CDR2 SMNVEV (reference sequence). The V and J ends lost 8 bases and 2 bases respectively, with 14 bases between them. CDR3 sequence: CASGSWDNTDTQYF. The CDR3 DNA reads TGTGCCAGCGGCAGTTGGGACAACACAGATACGCAGTATTTT.

This clonotype came up a few times. The J gene is TRBJ1-5, the V gene TRBV24-1; 11 bases are a match to TRBD1. V dropped 8 bases and J dropped 8; count of bases not matched to a gene: 7. Germline CDR1 reads KGHDR; CDR2 reads SFDVKD. The CDR3 has 14 amino acids. The CDR3 is CATNGTGGMEPQHF. DNA of the CDR3: TGTGCCACCAACGGGACAGGGGGTATGGAGCCCCAGCATTTT.

This clonotype was observed many times. This chain uses TRBV7-6 with TRBJ1-1; D might be TRBD1 (6 bases). This CDR3 has 16 amino acids. The ends were cut back, 0 bases at V and 0 bases at J, with 11 bases in the middle. Germline V gives CDR1 SGHVS, CDR2 FNYEAQ. The CDR3 protein is CASSLAWDNMNTEAFF. For the CDR3, the DNA is TGTGCCAGCAGCTTAGCGTGGGACAACATGAACACTGAAGCTTTCTTT.

This clonotype was detected only a few times. The V and J genes are TRBV6-2 or TRBV6-3 and TRBJ1-3; 7 bases map to TRBD1. V lost 2 bases to trimming and J lost 4 bases; unmatched junction nucleotides: 5. The CDR3 totals 15 residues. Germline-derived CDR1 and CDR2 are MNHEY and SVGEGT. DNA of the CDR3: TGTGCCAGCAGTTACGGATCGACAGGGGGAAACACCATATATTTT. This codes for CASSYGSTGGNTIYF.

This clonotype was observed a few times. The CDR3 region has the DNA TGTGCCAGCAGTTACATGATAGCCGGGACTAGCGGGGGAGTAACAGATACGCAGTATTTT. This sequence encodes CASSYMIAGTSGGVTDTQYF. The chain carries TRBV6-6 and TRBJ2-3; TRBD2 matches at 14 bases. V shed 2 bases and J 3 bases; nucleotides not matched to a gene: 13. Germline V CDR1 and CDR2: MNHNY, SVGAGI (reference sequence). CDR3 length equals 20 residues.

This clonotype was counted at least ten times. The gene calls are TRBV6-5 and TRBJ1-2; 11 bases agree with TRBD1. After removal of 5 bases from V and 6 bases from J, the junction contained 2 bases not matched to a gene. Germline lookup yields CDR1 MNHEY and CDR2 SVGAGI. This CDR3 is 13 amino acids long. The CDR3 nucleotides are TGTGCCAGCAGTCTGGACAGGGGGCATGGCTACACCTTC. Its translation: CASSLDRGHGYTF.

This clonotype was observed a few times. The gene calls are TRBV25-1 and TRBJ1-1; perhaps TRBD1 as D (5 bases). The CDR3 runs to 13 residues. Germline lookup yields CDR1 MGHDK and CDR2 SYGVNS. V was cut by 4 bases and J by 3 bases, with 9 bases left in between. CDR3 sequence reads: CASSAGTDTEAFF. The CDR3 region has the DNA TGTGCCAGCAGTGCCGGGACGGACACTGAAGCTTTCTTT.

As regards this clonotype: Just one base apart from a much larger clone, this may be a read error. The V call is TRBV4-3, the J call TRBJ2-3; D is uncertain. V gave up 1 base and J gave up 7 bases, with 18 bases separating them. Germline lookup yields CDR1 LGHNA and CDR2 YSLEER. The CDR3 runs 16 residues. CDR3 bases: TGCGCCAGCAGCCAAGGGTCCGCGCCATCGCTGAATACGCAGTATTTT. As protein: CASSQGSAPSLNTQYF.

This sequence joins TRBV4-3 and TRBJ2-7; D is undetermined. V was shortened by 8 bases and J by 0 bases, with 17 bases between the two germline ends. Germline CDR1 is LGHNA and CDR2 is YSLEER. There are 15 residues in the CDR3. The CDR3, as DNA: TGCGCCAGCCGCCCAGAAGTGGACGGCTCCTACGAGCAGTACTTC. This sequence encodes CASRPEVDGSYEQYF.

At least ten counts were recorded for this clonotype. The chain links TRBV30 to TRBJ1-1; weak D call: TRBD1 (5 bases). The V gene's germline CDR1 is GTSNPN and CDR2 SVGIG (reference sequence). The CDR3 consists of 13 residues. With 0 bases removed from V and 6 bases from J, the gap between germline ends came to 11 bases. The CDR3 nucleotides are TGTGCCTGGAGTGTTGGGGCCGGCCCTGAAGCTTTCTTT. Translating it yields CAWSVGAGPEAFF.

As for this clonotype: Just one base apart from a much larger clone, this may be a read error. The rearrangement joins TRBV7-9 to TRBJ2-3; D is possibly TRBD1 or TRBD2 (5 bases each). The V and J ends lost 5 bases and 3 bases respectively, with 15 bases between them. CDR3 length: 15 amino acids. Per the germline V gene, CDR1 is SEHNR and CDR2 is FQNEAQ (reference sequence). CDR3 protein: CASSIVGRETDTQYF. Written as DNA, the CDR3 is TGTGCCAGCAGCATAGTCGGCAGGGAGACAGATACGCAGTATTTT.

The V call is TRBV7-2, the J call TRBJ2-5; D remains unclear. Germline-derived CDR1 and CDR2 are SGHTA and FQGNSA. V gave up 11 bases and J gave up 0 bases, with 19 bases separating them. The CDR3 contains 15 residues. The CDR3 DNA is TGTGCCGGCAACTTGACCACGGCGGACCAAGAGACCCAGTACTTC. As protein: CAGNLTTADQETQYF.

Ten or more counts support this clonotype. The chain combines TRBV12-3 or TRBV12-4 with TRBJ1-1; D call uncertain. V was cut by 3 bases and J by 2 bases, with 16 bases left in between. CDR3 length: 16 amino acids. The DNA for the CDR3 is TGTGCCAGCAGTTTCGGTAGGAGGGTCCAAAACACTGAAGCTTTCTTT. Protein sequence: CASSFGRRVQNTEAFF.

J is TRBJ1-5 and V is TRBV18; no firm D call. V lost 5 bases to trimming and J lost 3 bases, with 5 bases between them. The CDR3 consists of 12 residues. Germline V gives CDR1 KGHSH, CDR2 LQKENI. The CDR3 DNA reads TGTGCCAGCTCAGACGACAATCAGCCCCAGCATTTT. This translates into CASSDDNQPQHF. Complete variable domain (other parts from reference TRBV18 and TRBJ1-5): NAGVMQNPRHLVRRRGQEARLRCSPMKGHSHVYWYRQLPEEGLKFMVYLQKENIIDESGMPKERFSAEFPKEGPSILRIQQVVRGDSAAYFCASSDDNQPQHFGDGTRLSIL.

In its sample, this clonotype was seen a few times. The chain carries TRBV20-1 and TRBJ2-3; 8 bases line up with TRBD1. This CDR3 comprises 16 residues. V dropped 0 bases and J dropped 3; count of bases not matched to a gene: 8. Germline assignment: CDR1 DFQATT and CDR2 SNEGSKA (reference sequence). The CDR3 bases are TGCAGTGCTAGAGATCTGGCCAGGGGGCTGACAGATACGCAGTATTTT. Translating gives CSARDLARGLTDTQYF.

This clonotype was seen more than once but under ten times. V and J are TRBV24-1 and TRBJ2-5; a possible D gene is TRBD2 (6 bases). The CDR3 totals 18 residues. V was clipped by 4 bases and J by 5 bases, with 25 bases between them. Germline CDR1 is KGHDR and CDR2 is SFDVKD. The CDR3 protein is CATSDPTGGVEFLETQYF. As DNA, the CDR3 is TGTGCCACCAGTGACCCCACCGGAGGGGTGGAGTTTTTGGAGACCCAGTACTTC.

This clonotype has a handful of counts. This chain joins TRBV6-5 and TRBJ1-2; a possible D gene is TRBD1 (5 bases). CDR1 is MNHEY and CDR2 is SVGAGI in the germline V gene. The CDR3 covers 16 residues. With 6 bases removed from V and 4 bases from J, the gap between germline ends came to 21 bases. CDR3 residues: CASRPTWDGSLYGYTF. The CDR3 bases are TGTGCCAGCAGGCCAACCTGGGACGGAAGCCTCTATGGCTACACCTTC.

This clonotype was detected once. The genes are TRBV4-1 and TRBJ2-5; TRBD2 agrees at 8 bases. J was trimmed by 4 bases and V by 1 base; bases with no gene match: 11. This CDR3 contains 17 residues. Germline V gives CDR1 MGHRA, CDR2 YSYEKL. DNA for the CDR3: TGCGCCAGCAGCCAAGGTTATGTGCTAGCGGGCCGAGAGACCCAGTACTTC. Protein sequence: CASSQGYVLAGRETQYF.

This sequence joins TRBV7-6 and TRBJ2-5; the match to TRBD1 covers 8 bases. V lost 5 bases and J lost 9; bases outside the gene matches: 11. The CDR3 totals 14 residues. CDR1 is SGHVS, CDR2 FNYEAQ, per germline. This CDR3 is CASSPPGGWEPQYF. CDR3 DNA sequence: TGTGCCAGCAGCCCCCCAGGGGGCTGGGAGCCCCAGTACTTC.

This clonotype was seen at least ten times. The V and J genes are TRBV7-2 and TRBJ2-1; no clear D. Deletions cut 5 bases from V and 2 bases from J, with 1 base between. Germline CDR1 SGHTA, CDR2 FQGNSA. The CDR3 runs 11 residues. The CDR3 DNA reads TGTGCCAGCAGCCCCTACAATGAGCAGTTCTTC. It specifies CASSPYNEQFF.

Ten or more counts support this clonotype. V is TRBV5-1 and J is TRBJ1-5; no definite D call. The CDR3 is 15 residues long. Looked up from germline, CDR1 is SGHRS and CDR2 is YFSETQ. V was cut by 4 bases and J by 1 base, with 12 bases left in between. The chain's CDR3 is CASSPLGVSNQPQHF. The CDR3 bases are TGCGCCAGCAGCCCCCTAGGTGTGAGCAATCAGCCCCAGCATTTT.

As to this clonotype: This is likely a read error, given that the CDR3 carries no conserved phenylalanine or tryptophan at its end. The chain employs TRBV4-2 and TRBJ2-1, with TRBD2 matching 10 bases. With V trimmed by 0 bases and J by 6 bases, 2 bases remained unmatched. The CDR3 is 15 amino acids. The germline V gene has CDR1 LGHNA and CDR2 YNFKEQ. CDR3 sequence (DNA): TGTGCCAGCAGCCAAGAAACTAGCGGGGCCAATGAGCAGTTCCTC. Its translation is CASSQETSGANEQFL.

In the case of this clonotype: Germline is not matched at one junction end, which may reflect a read error. J is TRBJ1-5 and V is TRBV12-3 or TRBV12-4; D is uncertain. The CDR3 covers 13 residues. CDR3 sequence reads: CASSSDIHQPQRF. The CDR3 coding sequence is TGTGCCAGCAGTTCAGACATCCATCAGCCCCAGCGTTTT.

A single count supports this clonotype. This may arise from a read error, as a much more abundant clone is one base away. V is TRBV7-9 and J is TRBJ1-1; D is undetermined. The V and J ends lost 0 bases and 5 bases respectively, with 13 bases between them. Germline CDR1 and CDR2: SEHNR and FQNEAQ (reference sequence). This CDR3 spans 15 amino acids. The CDR3 DNA is TGTGCCAGCAGCTTAGCGCCGGGTGGGGAGACTGAAGCTTTCTTT. This encodes CASSLAPGGETEAFF. Looking up the rest from reference TRBV7-9 and TRBJ1-1 gives the full variable domain: DTGVSQNPRHKITKRGQNVTFRCDPISEHNRLYWYRQTLGQGPEFLTYFQNEAQLEKSRLLSDRFSAERPKGSFSTLEIQRTEQGDSAMYLCASSLAPGGETEAFFGQGTRLTVV.

The chain employs TRBV5-4 and TRBJ1-1; D remains ambiguous. The germline CDR1 and CDR2 sequences are SGHNT and YYREEE (reference sequence). Deletions cut 2 bases from V and 4 bases from J, with 18 bases between. This CDR3 has 16 residues. In DNA, the CDR3 is TGTGCCAGCAGCTTTGGTGACGTGCGGGTATCCACTGAAGCTTTCTTT. This sequence encodes CASSFGDVRVSTEAFF.

This clonotype occurred many times. V is TRBV27 and J is TRBJ1-2; D is uncertain. Trimming cost V 3 bases and J 2 bases, with 7 bases left between them. The CDR3 loop spans 13 amino acids. Per the germline V gene, CDR1 is MNHEY and CDR2 is SMNVEV (reference sequence). CDR3 DNA sequence: TGTGCCAGCAGTTTTGGACCGAACTATGGCTACACCTTC. It yields the protein CASSFGPNYGYTF.

This clonotype was recorded many times. The CDR3 DNA follows: TGTGCCAGTGGGCCCGGGACAGCATACGAGCAGTACTTC. This sequence encodes CASGPGTAYEQYF. The chain links TRBV19 to TRBJ2-7; the match to TRBD1 covers 7 bases. This CDR3 is 13 amino acids long. Germline-derived CDR1 and CDR2 are LNHDA and SQIVND (reference sequence). Trimming took 8 bases from V and 4 from J; bases not matched to a gene: 8.